This T cell receptor (beta chain) derives from a study of T cells expressing NK-cell markers. TCRdb reanalyzed the 5' RACE reads and collapses them to one entry per CDR3 protein, without DNA. The table lists roughly 390,000 distinct CDR3 sequences. The CDR3 sequence is 15 residues long. The J gene is TRBJ2-1, the V gene TRBV12-3 or TRBV12-4; TCRdb selects TRBD2, and the lack of DNA leaves this call unchecked. Sequenced sample: blood T cells: a sorted CD56 or NKG2C T cell subset, CD4+ or CD8+ T cells, or bulk PBMC T cells (not recorded which). The TCR originated in a man aged 18-69 years in good health. The CDR3 sequence: CASSQTSGNYNEQFF.